This T cell receptor (beta chain) was sequenced during a study of beta chain features in type 1 diabetes. The study reverse transcribed the entire isolated RNA, so it sequenced expressed TCRB transcripts. Method: immunoSEQ multiplex PCR; TCRdb's copy keeps in-frame clones and lacks some. Seen here are about 220,000 clones, about a tenth observed once, and the top ten hold 1% to 1.5%. This clone was recorded many times. The sequence was obtained from a man aged 18 to 30 in good health. Sequenced material: central memory CD4+ T cells from blood.

DNA for the CDR3: TGTGCCAGCAGTCCCGGGACGGCGACCTTTCGGGAGCAGTTCTTC. Encoded protein: CASSPGTATFREQFF. The chain joins TRBV27 to TRBJ2-1; D possibly uses TRBD1 or TRBD2 (5 bases each). The germline V and J ends were trimmed by 5 bases and 10 bases, with 21 bases remaining between them. CDR1 MNHEY and CDR2 SMNVEV come from the germline V gene (reference sequence). There are 15 residues in the CDR3.